This T cell receptor (beta chain) originates from a study of technical replicates of blood from several donors. The method was immunoSEQ multiplex PCR; TCRdb's version includes in-frame clones alone and lacks a portion of them. The repertoire consists of around 65,000 clones, with around nine tenths occurring once and the leading ten covering 4% to 5%. V shed 3 bases and J 2 bases; nucleotides not matched to a gene: 8. Germline loops: CDR1 SGHTA, CDR2 FQGNSA. This CDR3 region has 16 residues. V usage is TRBV7-2 and J usage is TRBJ2-3; 7 positions agree with TRBD2. This receptor was obtained from a human donor in good health. Some clones in this sample may be carry-over from other donors' samples. Sequenced: PBMCs. The CDR3 DNA is TGTGCCAGCAGCTTTACCGGGACTACAGTCACAGATACGCAGTATTTT. Translated, it gives CASSFTGTTVTDTQYF.